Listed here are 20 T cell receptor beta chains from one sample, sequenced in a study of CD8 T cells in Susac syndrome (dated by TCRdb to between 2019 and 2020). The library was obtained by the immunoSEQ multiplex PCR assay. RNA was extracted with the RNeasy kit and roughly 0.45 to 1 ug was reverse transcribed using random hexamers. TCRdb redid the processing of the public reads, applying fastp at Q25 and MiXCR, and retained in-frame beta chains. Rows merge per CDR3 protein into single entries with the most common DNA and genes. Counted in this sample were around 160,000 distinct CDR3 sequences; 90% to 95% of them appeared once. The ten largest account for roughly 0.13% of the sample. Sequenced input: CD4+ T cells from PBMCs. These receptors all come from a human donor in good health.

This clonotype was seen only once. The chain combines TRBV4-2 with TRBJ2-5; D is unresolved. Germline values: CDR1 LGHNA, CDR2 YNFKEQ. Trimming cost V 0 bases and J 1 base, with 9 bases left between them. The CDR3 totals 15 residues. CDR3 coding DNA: TGTGCCAGCAGCCAAGATGGAGCGTTCCAAGAGACCCAGTACTTC. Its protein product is CASSQDGAFQETQYF.

CDR3 bases: TGCAGCGTGCTTCCGGGAAGAGGATATGGCTACACCTTC. Translation: CSVLPGRGYGYTF. V is TRBV29-1 and J is TRBJ1-2, with unresolved D. V lost 6 bases, J lost 5 bases, and 16 bases lay in between. The germline V gene has CDR1 SQVTM and CDR2 ANQGSEA. This CDR3 region has 13 residues.

The DNA for the CDR3 is TGTGCCAGCAGCCAAGAGCCGGGGACCGTCTATGGCTACACCTTC. Amino acids: CASSQEPGTVYGYTF. The chain employs TRBV3-1 and TRBJ1-2; D is perhaps TRBD1 (5 bases). The CDR3 loop spans 15 amino acids. Per germline, CDR1 LGHDT and CDR2 YNNKEL (reference sequence). V dropped 0 bases and J dropped 4 bases, with 12 bases sitting between them.

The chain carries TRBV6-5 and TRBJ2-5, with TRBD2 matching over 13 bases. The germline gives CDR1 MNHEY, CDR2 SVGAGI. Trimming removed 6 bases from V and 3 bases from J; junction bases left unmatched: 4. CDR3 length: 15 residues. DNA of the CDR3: TGTGCCAGCAGAACTAGCGGGGGGGTAAAAGAGACCCAGTACTTC. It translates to CASRTSGGVKETQYF.

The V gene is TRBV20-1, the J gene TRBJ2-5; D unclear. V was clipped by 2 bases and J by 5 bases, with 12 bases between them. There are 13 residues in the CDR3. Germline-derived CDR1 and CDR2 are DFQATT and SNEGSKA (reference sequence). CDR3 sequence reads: CSARPPLLETQYF. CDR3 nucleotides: TGCAGTGCTAGACCCCCTCTCTTGGAGACCCAGTACTTC.

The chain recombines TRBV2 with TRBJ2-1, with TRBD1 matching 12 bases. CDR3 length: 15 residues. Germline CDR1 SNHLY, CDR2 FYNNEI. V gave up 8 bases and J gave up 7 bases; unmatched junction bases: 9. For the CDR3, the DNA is TGTGCCAGCCCGAGGGGACAGGGGGCGGGGAATGAGCAGTTCTTC. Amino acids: CASPRGQGAGNEQFF. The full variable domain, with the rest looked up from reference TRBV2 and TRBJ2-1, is EPEVTQTPSHQVTQMGQEVILRCVPISNHLYFYWYRQILGQKVEFLVSFYNNEISEKSEIFDDQFSVERPDGSNFTLKIRSTKLEDSAMYFCASPRGQGAGNEQFFGPGTRLTVL.

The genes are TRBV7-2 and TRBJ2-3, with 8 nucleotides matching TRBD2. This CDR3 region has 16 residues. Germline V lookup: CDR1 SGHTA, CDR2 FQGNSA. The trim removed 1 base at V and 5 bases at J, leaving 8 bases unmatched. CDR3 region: CASSLGLAFRGDTQYF. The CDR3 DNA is TGTGCCAGCAGCTTAGGACTAGCGTTTAGGGGAGATACGCAGTATTTT.

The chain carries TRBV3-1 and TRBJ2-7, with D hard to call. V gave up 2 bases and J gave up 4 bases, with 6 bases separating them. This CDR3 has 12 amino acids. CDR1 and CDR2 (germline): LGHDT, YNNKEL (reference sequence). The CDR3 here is CASSQTDYEQYF. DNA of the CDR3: TGTGCCAGCAGCCAAACAGATTACGAGCAGTACTTC.

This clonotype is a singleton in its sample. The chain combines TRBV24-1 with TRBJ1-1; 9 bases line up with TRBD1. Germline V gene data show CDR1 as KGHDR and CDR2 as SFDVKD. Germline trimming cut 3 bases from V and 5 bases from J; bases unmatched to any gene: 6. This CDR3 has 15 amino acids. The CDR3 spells CATSDDRGRVTEAFF. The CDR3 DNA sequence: TGTGCCACCAGTGATGACAGGGGGAGAGTGACTGAAGCTTTCTTT.

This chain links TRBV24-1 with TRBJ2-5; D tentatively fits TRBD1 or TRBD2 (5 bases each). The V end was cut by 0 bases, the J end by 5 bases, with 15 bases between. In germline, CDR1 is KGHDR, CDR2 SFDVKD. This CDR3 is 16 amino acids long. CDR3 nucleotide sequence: TGTGCCACCAGTGATTTGTCTTTTGGGGGTTCGGAGACCCAGTACTTC. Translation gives CATSDLSFGGSETQYF.

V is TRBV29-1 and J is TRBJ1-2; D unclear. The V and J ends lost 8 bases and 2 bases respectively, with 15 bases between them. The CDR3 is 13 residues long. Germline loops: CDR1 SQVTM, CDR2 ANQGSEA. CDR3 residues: CSSWSRANYGYTF. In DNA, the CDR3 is TGCAGCTCATGGTCAAGGGCCAACTATGGCTACACCTTC.

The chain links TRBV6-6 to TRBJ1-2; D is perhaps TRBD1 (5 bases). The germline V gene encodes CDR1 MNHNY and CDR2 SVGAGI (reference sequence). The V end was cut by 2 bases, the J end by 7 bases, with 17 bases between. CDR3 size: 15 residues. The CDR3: CASSYGGKGSSGYTF. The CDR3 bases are TGTGCCAGCAGTTACGGGGGGAAGGGTTCGTCTGGCTACACCTTC.

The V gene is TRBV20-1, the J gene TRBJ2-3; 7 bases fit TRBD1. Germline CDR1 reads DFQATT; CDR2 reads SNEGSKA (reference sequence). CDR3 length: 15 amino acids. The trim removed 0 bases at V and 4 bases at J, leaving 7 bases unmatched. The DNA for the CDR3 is TGCAGTGCTAGAGATCCGAGGGGGCGGGCAGATACGCAGTATTTT. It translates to CSARDPRGRADTQYF.

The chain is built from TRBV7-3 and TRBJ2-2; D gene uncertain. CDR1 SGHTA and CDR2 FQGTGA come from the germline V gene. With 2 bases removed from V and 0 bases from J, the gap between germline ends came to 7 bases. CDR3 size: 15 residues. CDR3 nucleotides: TGTGCCAGCAGCTTAGGAGTGTCGAACACCGGGGAGCTGTTTTTT. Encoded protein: CASSLGVSNTGELFF. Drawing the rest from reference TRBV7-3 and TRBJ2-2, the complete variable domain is GAGVSQTPSNKVTEKGKYVELRCDPISGHTALYWYRQSLGQGPEFLIYFQGTGAADDSGLPNDRFFAVRPEGSVSTLKIQRTERGDSAVYLCASSLGVSNTGELFFGEGSRLTVL.

CDR3 region: CASSSTQGTGELFF. In DNA, the CDR3 is TGTGCCAGCAGTTCCACCCAGGGGACCGGGGAGCTGTTTTTT. This rearrangement joins TRBV12-3 or TRBV12-4 to TRBJ2-2; the D gene is possibly TRBD1 (6 bases). V lost 4 bases to trimming and J lost 5 bases, with 11 bases between them. The CDR3 runs 14 residues.

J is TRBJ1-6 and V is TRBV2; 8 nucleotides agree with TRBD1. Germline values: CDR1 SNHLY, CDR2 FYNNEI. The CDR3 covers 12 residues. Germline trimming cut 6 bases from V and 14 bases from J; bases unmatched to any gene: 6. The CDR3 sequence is CASSRGQRALHF. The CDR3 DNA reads TGTGCCAGCAGCAGGGGGCAGAGGGCCCTCCACTTT.

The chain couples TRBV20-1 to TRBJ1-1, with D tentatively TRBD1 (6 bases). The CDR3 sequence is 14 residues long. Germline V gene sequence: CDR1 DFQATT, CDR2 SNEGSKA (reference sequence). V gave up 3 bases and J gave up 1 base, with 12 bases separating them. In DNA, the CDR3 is TGCAGTGCTAGGCCCCCCAGGGGGAACACTGAAGCTTTCTTT. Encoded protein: CSARPPRGNTEAFF.

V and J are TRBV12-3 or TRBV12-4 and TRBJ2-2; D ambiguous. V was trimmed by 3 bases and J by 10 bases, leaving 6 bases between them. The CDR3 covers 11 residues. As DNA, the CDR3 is TGTGCCAGCAGTTTGAGGCAGGAGCTGTTTTTT. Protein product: CASSLRQELFF.

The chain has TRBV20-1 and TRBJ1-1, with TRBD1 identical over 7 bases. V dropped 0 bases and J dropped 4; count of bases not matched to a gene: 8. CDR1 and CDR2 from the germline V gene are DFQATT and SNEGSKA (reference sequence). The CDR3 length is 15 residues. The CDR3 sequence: CSARDTRGQGTEAFF. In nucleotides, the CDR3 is TGCAGTGCTAGAGATACGAGGGGGCAGGGCACTGAAGCTTTCTTT.

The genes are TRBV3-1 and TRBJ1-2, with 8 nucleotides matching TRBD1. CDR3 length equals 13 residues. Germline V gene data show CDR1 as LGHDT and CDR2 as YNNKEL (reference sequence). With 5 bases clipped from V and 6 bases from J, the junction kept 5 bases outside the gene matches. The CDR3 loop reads CASSEFRGHGYTF. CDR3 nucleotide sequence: TGTGCCAGCAGCGAGTTCAGGGGGCATGGCTACACCTTC.